These T cell receptor beta chains were read from a single sample in a study of cytomegalovirus exposure and HLA in healthy donors. Here immunoSEQ multiplex PCR was the method, and the copy in TCRdb shows in-frame clones only, minus some. The table lists about 100,000 clones, approximately 78% of them singletons. Sequences were obtained from PBMCs. The receptors originated from an older woman in good health and CMV-seronegative. CDR3s include the opening cysteine and the closing phenylalanine or tryptophan. D genes are given only for firm matches. Size is stated for part of the rows, as once, few or many counts, or as a class when the clone is expanded.

NA	NA	TRBJ1-1	TRBV7-2	CASSLGSNILFITEAFF	TGTGCCAGCAGCTTAGGTTCCAACATTTTATTCATTACTGAAGCTTTCTTT
NA	few	TRBJ1-2	TRBV5-1	CASSLSDRGDGYTF	TGCGCCAGCAGCTTGTCGGACCGGGGGGATGGCTACACCTTC
TRBD1	NA	TRBJ2-7	TRBV30	CALGVGTAQDF	TGTGCCCTCGGGGTCGGGACAGCTCAGGACTTC
NA	NA	TRBJ1-3	TRBV7-9	CASSLEEGAGNTIYF	TGTGCCAGCAGCTTAGAGGAAGGGGCTGGAAACACCATATATTTT
NA	NA	TRBJ1-1	TRBV13	CASTPPRDTEAFF	TGTGCCAGCACACCCCCGAGGGACACTGAAGCTTTCTTT
TRBD1	NA	TRBJ2-3	TRBV2	CASSEGGTGRGTDTQYF	TGTGCCAGCAGTGAAGGAGGGACAGGGCGGGGCACAGATACGCAGTATTTT
TRBD2	NA	TRBJ2-7	TRBV11-2	CASSSPREALYEQYF	TGTGCCAGCAGCTCTCCTCGGGAGGCTCTCTACGAGCAGTACTTC
TRBD1	NA	TRBJ1-2	TRBV6-1	CASSEQGVRGYTF	TGTGCCAGCAGTGAACAGGGGGTCCGGGGCTACACCTTC
NA	NA	TRBJ2-7	TRBV2	CASGGLAPHEQYF	TGTGCCAGCGGGGGCTTAGCCCCCCACGAGCAGTACTTC
NA	NA	TRBJ1-3	TRBV6-5	CASSLQGAGNTIYF	TGTGCCAGCAGTCTCCAGGGCGCGGGGAACACCATATATTTT
TRBD1	NA	TRBJ1-1	TRBV10-3	CAISGDNRGTEAFF	TGTGCCATCAGTGGGGACAACAGGGGCACTGAAGCTTTCTTT
NA	NA	TRBJ2-5	TRBV2	CASSVSSVETQYF	TGTGCCAGCAGTGTGTCTAGCGTGGAGACCCAGTACTTC
TRBD1	NA	TRBJ2-1	TRBV6-5	CASSTPRGPMNEQFF	TGTGCCAGCAGCACTCCAAGGGGGCCAATGAATGAGCAGTTCTTC
NA	NA	TRBJ1-1	TRBV2	CASSDRQANTEAFF	TGTGCCAGCAGTGACAGACAGGCGAACACTGAAGCTTTCTTT
NA	few	TRBJ1-5	TRBV5-6	CASSRVGNQPQHF	TGTGCCAGCAGCCGAGTAGGCAATCAGCCCCAGCATTTT
NA	NA	TRBJ1-1	TRBV30	CAWNRVRTEAFF	TGTGCCTGGAACAGGGTTCGGACTGAAGCTTTCTTT
NA	few	TRBJ2-1	TRBV7-9	CASSLPANRDLSVDEQFF	TGTGCCAGCAGCTTACCGGCCAACCGGGACTTGTCAGTCGATGAGCAGTTCTTC
NA	NA	TRBJ2-5	TRBV10-3	CAISDAALQETQYF	TGTGCCATCAGTGATGCGGCACTCCAAGAGACCCAGTACTTC
NA	few	TRBJ1-1	TRBV7-9	CASSFLTEEAFF	TGTGCCAGCAGCTTTTTGACGGAGGAAGCTTTCTTT
TRBD2	NA	TRBJ2-5	TRBV27	CASSYSIGGETQYF	TGTGCCAGCAGTTACTCCATCGGGGGGGAGACCCAGTACTTC
NA	NA	TRBJ2-5	TRBV11-2	CASSLDPDIQETQYF	TGTGCCAGCAGCTTAGATCCGGACATCCAAGAGACCCAGTACTTC
NA	NA	TRBJ1-5	TRBV2	CASSGSQGQPQHF	TGTGCCAGCTCGGGGTCACAGGGTCAGCCCCAGCATTTT
NA	NA	TRBJ1-5	TRBV11-2	CASSFGRSNQPQHF	TGTGCCAGCAGCTTTGGAAGGAGTAATCAGCCCCAGCATTTT
NA	NA	TRBJ1-2	TRBV19	CASSLYRNAYGYTF	TGTGCCAGTAGTCTGTACAGGAATGCCTATGGCTACACCTTC
NA	once	TRBJ1-3	TRBV5-4	CASSLGAGPGNTIYF	TGTGCCAGCAGCTTGGGGGCAGGGCCTGGAAACACCATATATTTT
TRBD2	NA	TRBJ2-7	TRBV2	CASRPLAGGQQYF	TGTGCCAGCAGGCCACTAGCGGGGGGCCAGCAGTACTTC
TRBD2	NA	TRBJ2-1	TRBV29-1	CSVGTSGMEYNEQFF	TGCAGCGTTGGGACTAGCGGGATGGAATACAATGAGCAGTTCTTC
NA	NA	TRBJ2-5	TRBV21-1	CASSKDGQSMETQYF	TGTGCCAGCAGCAAAGACGGACAGTCCATGGAGACCCAGTACTTC
TRBD1	few	TRBJ2-7	TRBV6-5	CASRGQDRSYEQYF	TGTGCCAGCCGCGGACAGGACCGCTCCTACGAGCAGTACTTC
NA	NA	TRBJ2-7	TRBV4-1	CASSQGGSYEQYF	TGCGCCAGCAGCCAGGGGGGCTCCTACGAGCAGTACTTC
NA	NA	TRBJ1-1	TRBV28	CASNDGGMNTEAFF	TGTGCCAGCAACGACGGGGGGATGAACACTGAAGCTTTCTTT
TRBD2	NA	TRBJ2-3	TRBV7-9	CASSPIPYSGYSTDTQYF	TGTGCCAGCAGCCCCATCCCTTATAGCGGGTACAGCACAGATACGCAGTATTTT
TRBD1	NA	TRBJ2-1	TRBV7-7	CASSLEKSPGGRTYNEQFF	TGTGCCAGCAGCTTAGAAAAGTCCCCAGGGGGCAGGACCTACAATGAGCAGTTCTTC
TRBD2	NA	TRBJ2-7	TRBV7-9	CASSPWLAGDYEQYF	TGTGCCAGCAGCCCTTGGCTAGCGGGCGACTACGAGCAGTACTTC
NA	few	TRBJ1-2	TRBV30	CAWTGIYGYTF	TGTGCCTGGACGGGGATCTATGGCTACACCTTC
TRBD1	NA	TRBJ2-7	TRBV5-1	CASSLDLRQGSEQYF	TGCGCCAGCAGCTTGGACCTCAGACAGGGAAGCGAGCAGTACTTC
NA	NA	TRBJ1-3	TRBV4-2	CASSQEGRPSGNTIYF	TGTGCCAGCAGCCAAGAAGGGAGGCCCTCTGGAAACACCATATATTTT
NA	NA	TRBJ2-1	TRBV5-1	CASSLEGAYNEQFF	TGCGCCAGCAGCTTGGAAGGAGCCTACAATGAGCAGTTCTTC
TRBD1	NA	TRBJ1-2	TRBV2	CASRGDRGTYGYTF	TGTGCCAGCAGAGGGGACAGGGGGACCTATGGCTACACCTTC
NA	NA	TRBJ1-2	TRBV5-4	CASSLGGGNYGYTF	TGTGCCAGCAGCTTGGGCGGAGGCAACTATGGCTACACCTTC
TRBD2	NA	TRBJ2-2	TRBV27	CGVAGGYGGELFF	TGTGGGGTAGCGGGAGGCTACGGCGGGGAGCTGTTTTTT
NA	few	TRBJ1-1	TRBV6-5	CASARGMNTEAFF	TGTGCCAGCGCGAGGGGGATGAACACTGAAGCTTTCTTT
TRBD1	NA	TRBJ2-3	TRBV11-2	CASSLFGQDRGRDTQYF	TGTGCCAGCAGCTTATTTGGACAGGACAGGGGGCGAGATACGCAGTATTTT
TRBD2	few	TRBJ2-7	TRBV7-2	CASSSTSGSYEQYF	TGTGCCAGCAGCTCGACTAGCGGGAGTTACGAGCAGTACTTC
TRBD1	NA	TRBJ1-2	TRBV5-1	CASSLYRGHHGYTF	TGCGCCAGCAGCTTGTACAGGGGCCATCATGGCTACACCTTC
TRBD2	NA	TRBJ2-1	TRBV28	CASSVLAGGYNEQFF	TGTGCCAGCAGTGTACTAGCGGGAGGGTACAATGAGCAGTTCTTC
TRBD2	NA	TRBJ2-1	TRBV19	CASSILAGTYNEQFF	TGTGCCAGTAGTATACTAGCGGGAACCTACAATGAGCAGTTCTTC
TRBD1	few	TRBJ2-2	TRBV19	CASSPVRTGGNGELFF	TGTGCCAGTAGTCCCGTGAGGACAGGGGGCAACGGGGAGCTGTTTTTT
TRBD2	NA	TRBJ2-3	TRBV29-1	CSVAGGVTDTQYF	TGCAGCGTTGCTGGGGGGGTCACGGATACGCAGTATTTT
TRBD1	NA	TRBJ2-7	TRBV15	CATSRDSGQATYEQYF	TGTGCCACCAGCAGAGACTCGGGACAGGCTACCTACGAGCAGTACTTC
NA	once	TRBJ2-7	TRBV7-6	CASSLEGAGEQYF	TGTGCCAGCAGCTTGGAGGGGGCGGGGGAGCAGTACTTC
NA	NA	TRBJ2-7	TRBV7-9	CASSFGGAGGEQYF	TGTGCCAGCAGCTTCGGCGGGGCCGGAGGCGAGCAGTACTTC
TRBD1	NA	TRBJ1-1	TRBV7-2	CASSLPRGFGTEAFF	TGTGCCAGCAGCTTACCCAGGGGGTTCGGCACTGAAGCTTTCTTT
TRBD2	NA	TRBJ2-1	TRBV19	CASSPRGLARRNEQFF	TGTGCCAGTAGTCCCCGCGGACTAGCGCGGCGCAATGAGCAGTTCTTC
TRBD1	NA	TRBJ2-1	TRBV6-5	CASSYFLTGRYNEQFF	TGTGCCAGCAGTTACTTTCTGACAGGGCGCTACAATGAGCAGTTCTTC
NA	NA	TRBJ1-1	TRBV27	CASMRGFEAFF	TGTGCCAGCATGAGGGGGTTTGAAGCTTTCTTT